This TCR beta chain was found in a study of T cells in Graves' hyperthyroidism and ophthalmopathy. Germline CDR1 and CDR2: ENHRY and SYGVKD. The CDR3 is made up of 11 amino acids. The V end lost 5 bases, the J end lost 3 bases, and 5 bases lay between the germline ends. The TCR beta CDR3 regions underwent amplification using RNA transcripts as the source. The HTBI primer set drove a first-round RT-PCR of the TCR CDR3. Each CDR3 protein gets one entry after TCRdb re-called the multiplex PCR reads with MiXCR. This sample carries roughly 570,000 distinct CDR3 sequences, roughly 50% of them seen once, and the ten largest clones take about 20%.

This clonotype was obtained from an adult woman with Graves' disease, either hyperthyroidism or ophthalmopathy (not recorded which). The sequenced sample was peripheral blood or thyroid tissue (not recorded which). The chain uses TRBV10-3 and TRBJ2-7; unclear D gene. This chain's CDR3 is CAISRIYEQYF. CDR3 in DNA: TGTGCCATCAGTCGAATCTACGAGCAGTACTTC.